This TCR beta chain was sequenced for a study of T-cell reconstitution after alpha-beta-depleted transplantation in children. This clonotype was picked up many times. With 6 bases removed from V and 1 base from J, the gap between germline ends came to 12 bases. From germline, CDR1 is DFQATT and CDR2 SNEGSKA (reference sequence). The CDR3 covers 13 residues. It was with unique molecular identifiers that the TCRbeta library was prepared. MiXCR, run by TCRdb on the PCR reads, gives a single entry per CDR3 protein. The profile covers about 600,000 distinct CDR3 sequences, with roughly 23% appearing a single time and 13% to 15% taken by the ten largest.

This rearrangement joins TRBV20-1 to TRBJ2-5; D gene uncertain. The receptor's source is a boy in the first two years of life who had a stem cell transplant for acute myeloid leukemia, so the T cells may come from the graft donor. The sample was PBMCs, mostly from graft donor cells, taken 360 days after TCRalphabeta/CD19-depleted stem cell transplant. The CDR3 DNA sequence: TGCAGTGCGTCCTTCCGTTCCCAAGAGACCCAGTACTTC. Residues: CSASFRSQETQYF.